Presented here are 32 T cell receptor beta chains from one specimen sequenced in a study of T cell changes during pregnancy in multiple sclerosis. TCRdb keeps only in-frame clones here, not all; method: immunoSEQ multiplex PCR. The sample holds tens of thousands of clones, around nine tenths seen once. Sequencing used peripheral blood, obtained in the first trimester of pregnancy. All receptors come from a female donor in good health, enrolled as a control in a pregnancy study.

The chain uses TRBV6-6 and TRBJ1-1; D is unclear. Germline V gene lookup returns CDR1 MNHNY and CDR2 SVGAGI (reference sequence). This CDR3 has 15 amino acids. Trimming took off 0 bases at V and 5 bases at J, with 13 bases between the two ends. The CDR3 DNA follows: TGTGCCAGCAGTTACTCTCCGGGGTTAGGAACTGAAGCTTTCTTT. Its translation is CASSYSPGLGTEAFF.

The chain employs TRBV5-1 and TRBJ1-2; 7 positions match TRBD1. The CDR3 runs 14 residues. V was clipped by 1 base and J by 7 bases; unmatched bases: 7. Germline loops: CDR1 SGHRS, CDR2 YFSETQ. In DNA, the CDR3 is TGCGCCAGCAGCTTGTATCAGGGGGAGAGTGGCTACACCTTC. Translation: CASSLYQGESGYTF.

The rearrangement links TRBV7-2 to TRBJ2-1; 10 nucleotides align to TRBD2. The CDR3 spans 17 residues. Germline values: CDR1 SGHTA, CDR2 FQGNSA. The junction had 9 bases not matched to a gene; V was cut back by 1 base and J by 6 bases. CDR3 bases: TGTGCCAGCAGCTTAGGGATAGGGACTAGCGCGAGCAATGAGCAGTTCTTC. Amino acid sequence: CASSLGIGTSASNEQFF.

CDR3 residues: CASSYTAGAEGFGYTF. DNA for the CDR3: TGTGCCAGCAGTTATACCGCGGGGGCGGAGGGGTTTGGCTACACCTTC. The chain uses TRBV6-6 and TRBJ1-2, with a tentative D call TRBD1 (6 bases). This CDR3 contains 16 residues. V dropped 3 bases and J dropped 7 bases, with 21 bases sitting between them. CDR1 and CDR2 (germline): MNHNY, SVGAGI (reference sequence).

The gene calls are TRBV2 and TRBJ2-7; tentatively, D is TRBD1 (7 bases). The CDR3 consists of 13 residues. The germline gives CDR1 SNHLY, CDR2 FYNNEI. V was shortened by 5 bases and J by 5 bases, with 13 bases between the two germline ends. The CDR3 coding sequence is TGTGCCAGCAGTTCGGAGGGGGCCCACGAGCAGTACTTC. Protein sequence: CASSSEGAHEQYF.

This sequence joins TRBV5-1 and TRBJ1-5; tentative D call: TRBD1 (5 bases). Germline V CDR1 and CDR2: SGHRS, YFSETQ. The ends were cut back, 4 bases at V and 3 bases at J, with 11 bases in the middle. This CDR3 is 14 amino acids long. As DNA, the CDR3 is TGCGCCAGCAGCCCCGGGGGGGTCAATCAGCCCCAGCATTTT. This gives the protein CASSPGGVNQPQHF.

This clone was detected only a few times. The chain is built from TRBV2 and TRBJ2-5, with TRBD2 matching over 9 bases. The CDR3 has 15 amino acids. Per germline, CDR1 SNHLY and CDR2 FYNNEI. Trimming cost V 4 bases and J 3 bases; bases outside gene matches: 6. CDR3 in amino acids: CASSGLAGAEETQYF. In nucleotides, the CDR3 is TGTGCCAGCAGTGGATTAGCGGGAGCGGAAGAGACCCAGTACTTC. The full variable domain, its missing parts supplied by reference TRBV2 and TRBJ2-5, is EPEVTQTPSHQVTQMGQEVILRCVPISNHLYFYWYRQILGQKVEFLVSFYNNEISEKSEIFDDQFSVERPDGSNFTLKIRSTKLEDSAMYFCASSGLAGAEETQYFGPGTRLLVL.

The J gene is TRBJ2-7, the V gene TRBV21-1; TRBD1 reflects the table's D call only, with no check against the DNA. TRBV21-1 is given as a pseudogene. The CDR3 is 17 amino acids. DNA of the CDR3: TGTGCCAGCAGCACCGGGGGACAGGGGAGGGTGGACTACGAGCAGTACTTC. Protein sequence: CASSTGGQGRVDYEQYF.

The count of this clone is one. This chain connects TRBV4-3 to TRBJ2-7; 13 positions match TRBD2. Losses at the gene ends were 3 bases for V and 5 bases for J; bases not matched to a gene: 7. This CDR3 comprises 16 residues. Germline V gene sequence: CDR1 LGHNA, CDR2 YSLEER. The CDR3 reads CASSHVLAGGPHEQYF. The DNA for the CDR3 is TGCGCCAGCAGCCATGTACTAGCGGGAGGGCCCCACGAGCAGTACTTC.

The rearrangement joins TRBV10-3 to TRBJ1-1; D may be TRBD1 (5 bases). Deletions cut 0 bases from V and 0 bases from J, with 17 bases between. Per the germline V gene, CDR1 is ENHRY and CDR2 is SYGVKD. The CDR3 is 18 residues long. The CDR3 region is CAISESGDWDFMNTEAFF. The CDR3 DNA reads TGTGCCATCAGTGAGTCGGGGGATTGGGACTTCATGAACACTGAAGCTTTCTTT.

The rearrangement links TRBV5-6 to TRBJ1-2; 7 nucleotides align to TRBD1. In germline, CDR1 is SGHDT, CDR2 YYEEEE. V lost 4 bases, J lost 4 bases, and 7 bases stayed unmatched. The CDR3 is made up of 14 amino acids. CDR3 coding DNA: TGTGCCAGCAGCACCACAGGGGACGGCTATGGCTACACCTTC. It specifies CASSTTGDGYGYTF.

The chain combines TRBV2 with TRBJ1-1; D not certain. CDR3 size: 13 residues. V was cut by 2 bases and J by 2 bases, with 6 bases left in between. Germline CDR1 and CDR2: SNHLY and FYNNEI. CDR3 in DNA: TGTGCCAGCAGTGAACAGTTTAACACTGAAGCTTTCTTT. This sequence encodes CASSEQFNTEAFF.

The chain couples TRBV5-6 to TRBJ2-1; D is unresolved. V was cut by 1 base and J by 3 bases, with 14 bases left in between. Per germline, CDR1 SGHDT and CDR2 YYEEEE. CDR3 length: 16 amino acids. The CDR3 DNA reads TGTGCCAGCAGCTTGTCCCGGCAGGCGAACTACAATGAGCAGTTCTTC. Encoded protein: CASSLSRQANYNEQFF.

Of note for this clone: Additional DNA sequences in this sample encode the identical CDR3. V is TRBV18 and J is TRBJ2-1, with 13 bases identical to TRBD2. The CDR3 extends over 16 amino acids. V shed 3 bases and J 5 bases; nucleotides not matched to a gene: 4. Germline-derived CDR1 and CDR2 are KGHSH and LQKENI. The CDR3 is CASSPTSGRSHNEQFF. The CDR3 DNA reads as TGTGCCAGCTCACCGACTAGCGGGAGGAGTCACAATGAGCAGTTCTTC.

The CDR3 DNA reads TGCGCCAGCAGACCTGGACTAGCGGGAGTGTACTCCTACAATGAGCAGTTCTTC. Protein product: CASRPGLAGVYSYNEQFF. The chain combines TRBV5-1 with TRBJ2-1; 13 bases align to TRBD2. Germline values: CDR1 SGHRS, CDR2 YFSETQ. The CDR3 is made up of 18 amino acids. The junction had 8 bases not matched to a gene; V was cut back by 5 bases and J by 0 bases.

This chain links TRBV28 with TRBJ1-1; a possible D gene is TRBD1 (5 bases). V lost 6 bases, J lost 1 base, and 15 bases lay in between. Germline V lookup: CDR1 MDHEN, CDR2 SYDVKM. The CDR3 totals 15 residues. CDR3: CASSPPGGPNTEAFF. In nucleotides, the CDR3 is TGTGCCAGCAGCCCCCCCGGGGGTCCGAACACTGAAGCTTTCTTT.

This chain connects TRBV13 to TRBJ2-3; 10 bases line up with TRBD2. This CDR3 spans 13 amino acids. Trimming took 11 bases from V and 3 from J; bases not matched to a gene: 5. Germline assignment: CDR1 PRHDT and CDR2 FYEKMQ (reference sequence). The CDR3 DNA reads TGTGCCGGGGCTAGCGGGAGTACAGATACGCAGTATTTT. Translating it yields CAGASGSTDTQYF.

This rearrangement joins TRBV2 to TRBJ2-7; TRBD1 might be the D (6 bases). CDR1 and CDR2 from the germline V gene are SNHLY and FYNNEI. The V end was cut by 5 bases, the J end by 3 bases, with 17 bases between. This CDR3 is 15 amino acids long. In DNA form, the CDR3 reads TGTGCCAGCAGTCCTCAATCGGGACACTTCTACGAGCAGTACTTC. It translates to CASSPQSGHFYEQYF. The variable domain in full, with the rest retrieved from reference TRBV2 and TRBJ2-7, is EPEVTQTPSHQVTQMGQEVILRCVPISNHLYFYWYRQILGQKVEFLVSFYNNEISEKSEIFDDQFSVERPDGSNFTLKIRSTKLEDSAMYFCASSPQSGHFYEQYFGPGTRLTVT.

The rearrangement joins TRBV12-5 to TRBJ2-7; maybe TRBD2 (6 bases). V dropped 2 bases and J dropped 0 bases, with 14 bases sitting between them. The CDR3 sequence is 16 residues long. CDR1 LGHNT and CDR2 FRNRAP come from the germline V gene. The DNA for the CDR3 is TGTGCTAGTGGTTTGTATTCGGGAGTTCCCTCCTACGAGCAGTACTTC. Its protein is CASGLYSGVPSYEQYF.

The CDR3 sequence: CASSPQGGGEETQYF. Written as DNA, the CDR3 is TGTGCCAGCAGCCCCCAGGGCGGGGGGGAAGAGACCCAGTACTTC. The chain links TRBV5-4 to TRBJ2-5; the match to TRBD2 covers 9 bases. The CDR3 is 15 amino acids. CDR1 SGHNT and CDR2 YYREEE come from the germline V gene (reference sequence). V shed 4 bases, J shed 3 bases, and the junction held 7 bases outside the gene matches.

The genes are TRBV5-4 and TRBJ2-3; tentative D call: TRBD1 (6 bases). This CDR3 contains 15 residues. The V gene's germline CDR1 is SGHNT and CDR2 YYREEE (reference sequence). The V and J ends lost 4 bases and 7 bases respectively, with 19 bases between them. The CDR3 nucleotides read TGTGCCAGCAGCCTGCAGGGGCGGGCGCCCTATACGCAGTATTTT. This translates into CASSLQGRAPYTQYF.

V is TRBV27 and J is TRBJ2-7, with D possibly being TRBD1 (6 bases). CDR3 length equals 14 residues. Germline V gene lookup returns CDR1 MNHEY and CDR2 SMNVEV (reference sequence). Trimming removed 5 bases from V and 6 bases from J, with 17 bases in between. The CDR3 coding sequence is TGTGCCAGCAGTCTCCTGGGGGCCCCATTCGAGCAGTACTTC. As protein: CASSLLGAPFEQYF.

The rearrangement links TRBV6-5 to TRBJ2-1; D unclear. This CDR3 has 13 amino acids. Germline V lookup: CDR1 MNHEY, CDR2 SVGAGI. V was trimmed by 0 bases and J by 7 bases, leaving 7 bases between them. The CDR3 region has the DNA TGTGCCAGCAGTTACTCGAAGAGAAATGAGCAGTTCTTC. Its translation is CASSYSKRNEQFF.

The CDR3 DNA is TGCGCCAGCAGTCCATCGGGGTCCAATGAAAAACTGTTTTTT. This translates into CASSPSGSNEKLFF. The rearrangement joins TRBV5-1 to TRBJ1-4; D remains ambiguous. Trimming removed 5 bases at V and 5 bases at J, with 13 bases between. The CDR3 totals 14 residues. Germline lookup yields CDR1 SGHRS and CDR2 YFSETQ.

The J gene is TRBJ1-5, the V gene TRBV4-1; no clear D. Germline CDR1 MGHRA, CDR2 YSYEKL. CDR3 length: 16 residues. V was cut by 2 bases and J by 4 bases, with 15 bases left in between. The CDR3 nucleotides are TGCGCCAGCAGCCAAAATCCCTCGACGGGAAATCAGCCCCAGCATTTT. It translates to CASSQNPSTGNQPQHF.

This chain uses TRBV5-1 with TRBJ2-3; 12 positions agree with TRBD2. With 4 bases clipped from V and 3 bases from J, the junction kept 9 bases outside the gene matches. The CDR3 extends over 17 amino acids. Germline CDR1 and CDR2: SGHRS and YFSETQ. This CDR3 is CASSPRLAGEGTDTQYF. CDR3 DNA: TGCGCCAGCAGCCCACGACTAGCGGGGGAGGGTACAGATACGCAGTATTTT. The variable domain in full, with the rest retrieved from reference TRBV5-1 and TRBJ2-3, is KAGVTQTPRYLIKTRGQQVTLSCSPISGHRSVSWYQQTPGQGLQFLFEYFSETQRNKGNFPGRFSGRQFSNSRSEMNVSTLELGDSALYLCASSPRLAGEGTDTQYFGPGTRLTVL.

The CDR3 here is CASSGRTQGNYGYTF. In DNA form, the CDR3 reads TGTGCCAGCAGCGGGAGGACACAGGGGAACTATGGCTACACCTTC. The V call is TRBV5-6, the J call TRBJ1-2, with 7 positions matching TRBD1. With 4 bases clipped from V and 2 bases from J, the junction kept 8 bases outside the gene matches. The CDR3 loop spans 15 amino acids. Germline lookup yields CDR1 SGHDT and CDR2 YYEEEE. Together with reference TRBV5-6 and TRBJ1-2, the CDR3 gives the full variable domain: DAGVTQSPTHLIKTRGQQVTLRCSPKSGHDTVSWYQQALGQGPQFIFQYYEEEERQRGNFPDRFSGHQFPNYSSELNVNALLLGDSALYLCASSGRTQGNYGYTFGSGTRLTVV.

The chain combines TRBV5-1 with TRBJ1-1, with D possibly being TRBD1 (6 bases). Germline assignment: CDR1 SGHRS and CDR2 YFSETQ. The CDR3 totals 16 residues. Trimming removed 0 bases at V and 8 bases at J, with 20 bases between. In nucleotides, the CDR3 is TGCGCCAGCAGCTTGGAAGGGGGTTCGGGCAGAAGAGAAGCTTTCTTT. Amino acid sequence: CASSLEGGSGRREAFF.

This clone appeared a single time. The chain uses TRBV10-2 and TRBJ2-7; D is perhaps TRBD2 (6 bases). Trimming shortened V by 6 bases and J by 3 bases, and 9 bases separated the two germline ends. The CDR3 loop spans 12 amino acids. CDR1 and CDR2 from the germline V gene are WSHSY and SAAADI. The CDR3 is CASRVADYEQYF. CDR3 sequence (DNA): TGCGCCAGCAGAGTAGCGGACTACGAGCAGTACTTC.

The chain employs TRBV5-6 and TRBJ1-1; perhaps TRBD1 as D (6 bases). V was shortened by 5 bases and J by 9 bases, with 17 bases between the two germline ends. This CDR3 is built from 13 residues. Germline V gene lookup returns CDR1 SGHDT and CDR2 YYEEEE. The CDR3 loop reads CASRITGTRQAFF. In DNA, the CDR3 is TGTGCCAGCAGAATTACAGGGACGAGACAAGCTTTCTTT.

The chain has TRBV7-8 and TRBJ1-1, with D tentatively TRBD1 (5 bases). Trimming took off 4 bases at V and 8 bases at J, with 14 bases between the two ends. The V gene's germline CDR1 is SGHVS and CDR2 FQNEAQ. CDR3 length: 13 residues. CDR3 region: CASSYMVGGEAFF. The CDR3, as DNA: TGTGCCAGCAGCTACATGGTGGGGGGAGAAGCTTTCTTT.

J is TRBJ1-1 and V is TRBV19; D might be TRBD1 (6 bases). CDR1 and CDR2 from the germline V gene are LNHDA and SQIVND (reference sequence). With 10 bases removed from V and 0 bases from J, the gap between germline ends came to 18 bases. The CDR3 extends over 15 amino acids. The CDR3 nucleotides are TGTGCCACTCACCCTGGCAGGGGTATGAACACTGAAGCTTTCTTT. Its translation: CATHPGRGMNTEAFF.